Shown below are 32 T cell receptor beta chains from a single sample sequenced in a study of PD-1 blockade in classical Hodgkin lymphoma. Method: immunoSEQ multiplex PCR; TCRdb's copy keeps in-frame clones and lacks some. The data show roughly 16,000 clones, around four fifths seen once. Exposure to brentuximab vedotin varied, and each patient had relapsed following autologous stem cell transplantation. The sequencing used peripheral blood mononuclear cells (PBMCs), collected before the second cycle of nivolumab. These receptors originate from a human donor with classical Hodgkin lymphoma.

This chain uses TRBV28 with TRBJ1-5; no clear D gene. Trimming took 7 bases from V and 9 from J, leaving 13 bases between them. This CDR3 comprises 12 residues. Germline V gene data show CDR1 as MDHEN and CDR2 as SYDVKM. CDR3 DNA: TGTGCCAGCACCCCGGGAGGTCGGCCCCAGCATTTT. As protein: CASTPGGRPQHF.

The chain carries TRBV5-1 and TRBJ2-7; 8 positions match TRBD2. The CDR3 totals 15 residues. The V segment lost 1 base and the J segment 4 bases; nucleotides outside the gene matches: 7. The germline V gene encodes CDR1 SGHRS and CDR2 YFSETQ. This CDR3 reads CASSLNGGGLYEQYF. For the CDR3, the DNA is TGCGCCAGCAGCTTGAATGGCGGGGGGCTTTACGAGCAGTACTTC.

The CDR3: CASSPFGRGGETQYF. The CDR3 DNA reads as TGTGCCAGCAGCCCATTCGGGCGGGGGGGTGAGACCCAGTACTTC. This chain joins TRBV7-3 and TRBJ2-5; 9 positions match TRBD2. Germline V gene sequence: CDR1 SGHTA, CDR2 FQGTGA. The CDR3 loop spans 15 amino acids. With 5 bases clipped from V and 5 bases from J, the junction kept 9 bases outside the gene matches.

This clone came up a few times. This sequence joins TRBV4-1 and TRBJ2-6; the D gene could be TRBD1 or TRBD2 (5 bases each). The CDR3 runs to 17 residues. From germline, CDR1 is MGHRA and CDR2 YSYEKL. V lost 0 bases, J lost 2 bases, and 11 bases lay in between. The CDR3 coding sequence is TGCGCCAGCAGCCAAGAGAGGGGCTTTACTGGGGCCAACGTCCTGACTTTC. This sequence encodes CASSQERGFTGANVLTF.

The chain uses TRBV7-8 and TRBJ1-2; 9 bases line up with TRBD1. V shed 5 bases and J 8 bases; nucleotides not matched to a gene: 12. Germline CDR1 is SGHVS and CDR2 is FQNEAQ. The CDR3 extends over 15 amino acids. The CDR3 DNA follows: TGTGCCAGCAGCGCGTCCGGGACAGGGCTCGGCGGCTACACCTTC. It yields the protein CASSASGTGLGGYTF.

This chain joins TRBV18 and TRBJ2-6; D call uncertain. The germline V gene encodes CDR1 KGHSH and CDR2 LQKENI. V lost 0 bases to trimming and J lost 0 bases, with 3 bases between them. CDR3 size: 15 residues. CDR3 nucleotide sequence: TGTGCCAGCTCACCACCAAGCTCTGGGGCCAACGTCCTGACTTTC. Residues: CASSPPSSGANVLTF.

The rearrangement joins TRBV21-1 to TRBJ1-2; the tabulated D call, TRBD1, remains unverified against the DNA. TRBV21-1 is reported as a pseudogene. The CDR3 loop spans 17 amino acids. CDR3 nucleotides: TGTGCCAGCAGCAAAGTTAATAGAACAGATTCTAACTATGGCTACACCTTC. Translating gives CASSKVNRTDSNYGYTF.

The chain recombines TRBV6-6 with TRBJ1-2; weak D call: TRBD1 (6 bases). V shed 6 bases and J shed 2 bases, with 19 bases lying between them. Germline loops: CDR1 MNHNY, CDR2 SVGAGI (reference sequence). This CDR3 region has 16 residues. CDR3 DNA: TGTGCCAGCAGACCACGGGACAAAGGGGCAAACTATGGCTACACCTTC. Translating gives CASRPRDKGANYGYTF.

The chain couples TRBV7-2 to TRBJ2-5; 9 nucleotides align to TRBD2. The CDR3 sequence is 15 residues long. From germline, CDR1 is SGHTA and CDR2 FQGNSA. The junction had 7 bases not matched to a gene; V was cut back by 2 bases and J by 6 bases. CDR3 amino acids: CASSLLDSGSQTQYF. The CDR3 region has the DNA TGTGCCAGCAGCTTACTAGATAGCGGGAGCCAGACCCAGTACTTC.

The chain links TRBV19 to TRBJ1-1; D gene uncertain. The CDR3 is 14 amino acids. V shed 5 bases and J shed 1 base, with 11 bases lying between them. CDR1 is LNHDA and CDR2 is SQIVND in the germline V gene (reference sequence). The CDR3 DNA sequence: TGTGCCAGTAGTGCCAAAGCGAGGAACACTGAAGCTTTCTTT. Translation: CASSAKARNTEAFF.

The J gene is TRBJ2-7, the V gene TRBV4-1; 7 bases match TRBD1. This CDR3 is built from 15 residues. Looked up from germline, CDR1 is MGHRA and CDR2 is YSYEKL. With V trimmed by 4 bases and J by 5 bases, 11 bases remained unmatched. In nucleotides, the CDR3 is TGCGCCAGCAGCCGACCCGACAGGGTTTTCGACGAGCAGTACTTC. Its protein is CASSRPDRVFDEQYF.

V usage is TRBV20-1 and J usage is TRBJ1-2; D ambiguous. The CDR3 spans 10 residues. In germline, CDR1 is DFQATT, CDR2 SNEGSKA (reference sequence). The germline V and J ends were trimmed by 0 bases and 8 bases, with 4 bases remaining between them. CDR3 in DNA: TGCAGTGCTAGAGATAGAGGCTACACCTTC. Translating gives CSARDRGYTF.

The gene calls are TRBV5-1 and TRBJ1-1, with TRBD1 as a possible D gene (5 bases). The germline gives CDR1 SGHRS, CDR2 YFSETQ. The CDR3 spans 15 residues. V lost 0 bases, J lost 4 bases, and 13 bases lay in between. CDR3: CASSLGGWYATEAFF. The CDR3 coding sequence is TGCGCCAGCAGCTTGGGGGGGTGGTACGCCACTGAAGCTTTCTTT.

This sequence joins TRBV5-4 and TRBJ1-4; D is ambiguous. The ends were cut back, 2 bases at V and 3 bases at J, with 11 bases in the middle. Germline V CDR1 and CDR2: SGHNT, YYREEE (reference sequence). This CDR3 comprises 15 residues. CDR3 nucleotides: TGTGCCAGCAGCTTAATGGTACAGTCTAATGAAAAACTGTTTTTT. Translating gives CASSLMVQSNEKLFF.

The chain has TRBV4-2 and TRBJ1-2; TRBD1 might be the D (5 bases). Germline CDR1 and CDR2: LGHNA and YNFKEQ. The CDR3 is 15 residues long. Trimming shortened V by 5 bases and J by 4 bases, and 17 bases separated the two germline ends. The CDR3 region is CASSLGVREAYGYTF. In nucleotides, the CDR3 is TGTGCCAGCAGCTTGGGTGTCAGGGAGGCCTATGGCTACACCTTC.

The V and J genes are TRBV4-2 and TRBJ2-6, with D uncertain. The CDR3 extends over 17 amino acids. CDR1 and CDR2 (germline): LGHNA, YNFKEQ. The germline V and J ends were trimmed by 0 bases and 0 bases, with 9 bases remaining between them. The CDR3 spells CASSQERSSSGANVLTF. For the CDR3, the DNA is TGTGCCAGCAGCCAAGAAAGGTCAAGCTCTGGGGCCAACGTCCTGACTTTC.

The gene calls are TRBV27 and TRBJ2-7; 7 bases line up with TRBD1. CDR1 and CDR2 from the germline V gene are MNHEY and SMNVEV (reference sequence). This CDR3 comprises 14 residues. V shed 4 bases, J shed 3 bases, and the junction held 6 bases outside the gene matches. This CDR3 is CASSSSGGDYEQYF. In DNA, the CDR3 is TGTGCCAGCAGTTCATCAGGGGGTGACTACGAGCAGTACTTC.

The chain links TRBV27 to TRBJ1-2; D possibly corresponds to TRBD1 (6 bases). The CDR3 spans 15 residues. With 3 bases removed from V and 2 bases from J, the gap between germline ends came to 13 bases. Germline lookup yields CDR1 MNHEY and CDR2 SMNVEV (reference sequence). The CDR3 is CASSLGGAPNYGYTF. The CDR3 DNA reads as TGTGCCAGCAGTTTGGGGGGGGCGCCAAACTATGGCTACACCTTC.

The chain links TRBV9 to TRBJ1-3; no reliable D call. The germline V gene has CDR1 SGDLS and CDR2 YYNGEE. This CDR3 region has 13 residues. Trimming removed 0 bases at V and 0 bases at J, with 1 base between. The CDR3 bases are TGTGCCAGCAGCGTAGCCTCTGGAAACACCATATATTTT. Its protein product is CASSVASGNTIYF.

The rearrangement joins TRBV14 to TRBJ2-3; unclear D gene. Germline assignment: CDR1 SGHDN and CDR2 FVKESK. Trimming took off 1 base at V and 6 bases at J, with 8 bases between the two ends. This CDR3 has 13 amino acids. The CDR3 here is CASSQGTGDTQYF. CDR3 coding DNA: TGTGCCAGCAGCCAAGGAACCGGGGATACGCAGTATTTT.

The CDR3 loop is CASSPHDRGRYEQYF. The CDR3 coding sequence is TGTGCCAGCAGCCCCCATGATCGGGGCCGATACGAGCAGTACTTC. The rearrangement uses TRBV9 and TRBJ2-7, with D possibly called TRBD1 or TRBD2 (5 bases each). Trimming removed 4 bases at V and 4 bases at J, with 18 bases between. The CDR3 is made up of 15 amino acids. Germline assignment: CDR1 SGDLS and CDR2 YYNGEE.

The CDR3 DNA sequence: TGTGCCAGTAGTACGGTTCGGGGGAACACCGGGGAGCTGTTTTTT. Translation gives CASSTVRGNTGELFF. J is TRBJ2-2 and V is TRBV19, with a possible D match to TRBD2 (5 bases). V lost 4 bases, J lost 1 base, and 10 bases lay in between. This CDR3 contains 15 residues. In germline, CDR1 is LNHDA, CDR2 SQIVND (reference sequence).

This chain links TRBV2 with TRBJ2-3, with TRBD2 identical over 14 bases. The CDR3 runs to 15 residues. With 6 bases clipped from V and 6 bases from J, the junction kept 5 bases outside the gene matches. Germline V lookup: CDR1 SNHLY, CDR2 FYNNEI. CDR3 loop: CASRVGLAGADTQYF. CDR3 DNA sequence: TGTGCCAGCAGAGTGGGACTAGCGGGGGCTGATACGCAGTATTTT.

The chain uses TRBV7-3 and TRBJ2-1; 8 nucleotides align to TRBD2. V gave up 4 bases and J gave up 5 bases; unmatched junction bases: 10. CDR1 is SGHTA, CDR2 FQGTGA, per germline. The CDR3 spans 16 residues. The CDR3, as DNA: TGTGCCAGCAGCTCGCCCCTAGCGGGTTCCGACAATGAGCAGTTCTTC. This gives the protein CASSSPLAGSDNEQFF.

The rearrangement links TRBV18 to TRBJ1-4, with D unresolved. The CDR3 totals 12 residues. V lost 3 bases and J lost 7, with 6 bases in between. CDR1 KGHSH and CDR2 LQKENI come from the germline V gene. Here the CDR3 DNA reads TGTGCCAGCTCACCTAACGTTGAAAAACTGTTTTTT. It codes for CASSPNVEKLFF.

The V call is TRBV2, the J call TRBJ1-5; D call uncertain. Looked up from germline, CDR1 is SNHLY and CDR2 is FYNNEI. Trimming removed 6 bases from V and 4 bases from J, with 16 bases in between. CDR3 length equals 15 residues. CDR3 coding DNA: TGTGCCAGCAGGCGAGATAGGGCTGGTAATCAGCCCCAGCATTTT. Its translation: CASRRDRAGNQPQHF.

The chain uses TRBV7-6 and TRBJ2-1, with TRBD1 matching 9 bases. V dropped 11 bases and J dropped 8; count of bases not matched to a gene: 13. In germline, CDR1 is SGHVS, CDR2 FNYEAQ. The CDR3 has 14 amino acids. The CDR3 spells CASGGQGGSDEQFF. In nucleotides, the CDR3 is TGTGCCTCGGGGGGACAGGGTGGGTCGGATGAGCAGTTCTTC.

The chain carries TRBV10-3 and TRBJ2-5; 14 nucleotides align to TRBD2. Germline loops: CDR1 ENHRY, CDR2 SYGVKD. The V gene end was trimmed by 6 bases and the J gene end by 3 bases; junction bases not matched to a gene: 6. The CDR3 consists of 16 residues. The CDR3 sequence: CAIRDWGLAGEETQYF. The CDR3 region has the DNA TGTGCCATCAGGGATTGGGGACTAGCGGGAGAAGAGACCCAGTACTTC.

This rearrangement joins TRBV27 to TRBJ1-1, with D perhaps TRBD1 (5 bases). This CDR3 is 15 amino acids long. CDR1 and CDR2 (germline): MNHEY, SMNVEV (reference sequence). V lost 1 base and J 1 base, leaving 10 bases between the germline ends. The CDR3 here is CASSLYGGWNTEAFF. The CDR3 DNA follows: TGTGCCAGCAGTTTATATGGGGGATGGAACACTGAAGCTTTCTTT.

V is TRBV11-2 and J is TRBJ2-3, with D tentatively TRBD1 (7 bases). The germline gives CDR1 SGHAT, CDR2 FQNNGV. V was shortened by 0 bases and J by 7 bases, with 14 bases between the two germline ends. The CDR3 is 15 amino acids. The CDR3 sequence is CASSLEGAGGNTQYF. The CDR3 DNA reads TGTGCCAGCAGCTTAGAAGGGGCAGGGGGGAATACGCAGTATTTT.

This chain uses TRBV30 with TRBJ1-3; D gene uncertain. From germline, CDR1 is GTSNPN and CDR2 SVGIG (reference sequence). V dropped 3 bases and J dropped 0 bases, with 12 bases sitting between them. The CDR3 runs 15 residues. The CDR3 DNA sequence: TGTGCCTGGAGCCTGACTGGTCTCTCTGGAAACACCATATATTTT. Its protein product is CAWSLTGLSGNTIYF.

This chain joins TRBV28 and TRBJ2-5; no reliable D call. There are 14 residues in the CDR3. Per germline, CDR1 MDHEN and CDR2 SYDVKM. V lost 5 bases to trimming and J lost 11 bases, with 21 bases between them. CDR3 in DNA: TGTGCCAGCAGTCTCGCCCCCTCCCTCGAGGAGCAGTACTTC. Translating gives CASSLAPSLEEQYF. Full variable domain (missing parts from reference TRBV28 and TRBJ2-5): DVKVTQSSRYLVKRTGEKVFLECVQDMDHENMFWYRQDPGLGLRLIYFSYDVKMKEKGDIPEGYSVSREKKERFSLILESASTNQTSMYLCASSLAPSLEEQYFGPGTRLLVL.